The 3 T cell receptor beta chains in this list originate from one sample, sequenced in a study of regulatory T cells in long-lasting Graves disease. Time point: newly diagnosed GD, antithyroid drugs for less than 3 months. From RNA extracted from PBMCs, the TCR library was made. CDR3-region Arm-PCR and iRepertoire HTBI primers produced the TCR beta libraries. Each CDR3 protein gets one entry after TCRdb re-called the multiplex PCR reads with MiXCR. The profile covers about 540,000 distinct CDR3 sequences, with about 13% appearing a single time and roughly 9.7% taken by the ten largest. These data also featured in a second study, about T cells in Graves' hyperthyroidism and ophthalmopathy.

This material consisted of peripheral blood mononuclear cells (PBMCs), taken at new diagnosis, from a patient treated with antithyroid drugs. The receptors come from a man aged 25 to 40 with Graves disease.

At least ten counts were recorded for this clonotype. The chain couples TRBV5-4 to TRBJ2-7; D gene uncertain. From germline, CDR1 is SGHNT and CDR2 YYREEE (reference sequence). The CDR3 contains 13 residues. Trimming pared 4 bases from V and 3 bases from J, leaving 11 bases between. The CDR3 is CASSPETNYEQYF. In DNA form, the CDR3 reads TGTGCCAGCAGCCCTGAAACGAACTACGAGCAGTACTTC. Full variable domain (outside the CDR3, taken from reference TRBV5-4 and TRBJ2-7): ETGVTQSPTHLIKTRGQQVTLRCSSQSGHNTVSWYQQALGQGPQFIFQYYREEENGRGNFPPRFSGLQFPNYSSELNVNALELDDSALYLCASSPETNYEQYFGPGTRLTVT.

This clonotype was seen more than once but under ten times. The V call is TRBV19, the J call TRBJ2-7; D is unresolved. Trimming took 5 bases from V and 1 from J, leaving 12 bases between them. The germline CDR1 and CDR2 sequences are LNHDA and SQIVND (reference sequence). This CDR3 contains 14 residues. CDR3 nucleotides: TGTGCCAGTAGTCGGGCACAGAGATCCTACGAGCAGTACTTC. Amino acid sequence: CASSRAQRSYEQYF.

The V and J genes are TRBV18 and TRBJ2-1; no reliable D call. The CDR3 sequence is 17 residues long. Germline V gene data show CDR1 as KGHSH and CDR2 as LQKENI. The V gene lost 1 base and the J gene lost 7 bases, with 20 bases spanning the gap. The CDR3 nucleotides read TGTGCCAGCTCACCACGGTCCGAGCACCCAGTTTTGAATGAGCAGTTCTTC. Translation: CASSPRSEHPVLNEQFF. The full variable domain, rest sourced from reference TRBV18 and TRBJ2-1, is NAGVMQNPRHLVRRRGQEARLRCSPMKGHSHVYWYRQLPEEGLKFMVYLQKENIIDESGMPKERFSAEFPKEGPSILRIQQVVRGDSAAYFCASSPRSEHPVLNEQFFGPGTRLTVL.